The rows below give T cell receptor beta chains drawn from one sample of a study of blood T cell repertoires in COVID-19. TCRdb's copy holds only in-frame clones and misses some; the assay was immunoSEQ multiplex PCR. The sample holds tens of thousands of clones, 80% to 90% seen once. The specimen sequenced was peripheral blood. These receptors originate from a human donor with active COVID-19. The donor label of this sample is uncertain. Each CDR3 is given without its conserved first and last residue.

v_gene: TRBV3-1/TRBV3-2
CDR3aa: ASSPRETLNTEAF

v_gene: TRBV7-3
CDR3aa: ASSLADNNEQF

v_gene: TRBV6-1
CDR3aa: ASSESGTARH

v_gene: TRBV9
CDR3aa: ASSAPQGREAF

v_gene: TRBV5-6
CDR3aa: ASSLVQGANTEAF

v_gene: TRBV7-3
CDR3aa: ASSPHRGGIYNEQF

v_gene: TRBV2
CDR3aa: ASSPLQGSYNEQF

v_gene: TRBV29-1
CDR3aa: SVMAGSLETQY

v_gene: TRBV11-2
CDR3aa: ASSLFVVPPEQF

v_gene: TRBV2
CDR3aa: ASSDWPSTDTQY

v_gene: TRBV18
CDR3aa: ASSRLAGATNTGELF

v_gene: TRBV5-1
CDR3aa: ASSLQGSSDNEQF

v_gene: TRBV6-2/TRBV6-3
CDR3aa: ASSYGREWYQSTDTQY

v_gene: TRBV7-9
CDR3aa: ASSPRGETQY

v_gene: TRBV9
CDR3aa: ASSERTGYGEQY

v_gene: TRBV5-1
CDR3aa: ASSTAGGITEAF

v_gene: TRBV5-1
CDR3aa: ASSFTPTTPSTEQF

v_gene: TRBV29-1
CDR3aa: SVGAGAVTDTQY

v_gene: TRBV24-1
CDR3aa: ATSDPIAGGTYNEQF

v_gene: TRBV7-3
CDR3aa: ASSSQTSGGATSTDTQY

v_gene: TRBV19
CDR3aa: ASTSEGGGGYT

v_gene: TRBV4-3
CDR3aa: ASSQDAEGLGTQY

v_gene: TRBV19
CDR3aa: ASTALEGIGNQPQH

v_gene: TRBV5-6
CDR3aa: ASSARLGEQY

v_gene: TRBV28
CDR3aa: ASSRPGGYEQY

v_gene: TRBV28
CDR3aa: ASSFAGEAF

v_gene: TRBV6-2/TRBV6-3
CDR3aa: ASSSRAGLASPNTGELF

v_gene: TRBV6-5
CDR3aa: AGGESGNQPQH

v_gene: TRBV7-3
CDR3aa: ASSQAGGRQETQY

v_gene: TRBV7-9
CDR3aa: ASSLRGELF

v_gene: TRBV9
CDR3aa: ASSAVAGLADTQY

v_gene: TRBV2
CDR3aa: ASSSGLAADEQF

v_gene: TRBV4-1
CDR3aa: ASSQEYPGNYEQY

v_gene: TRBV9
CDR3aa: ASSADNSYEQY

v_gene: TRBV7-6
CDR3aa: ASSLDGSGATEAF

v_gene: TRBV9
CDR3aa: ASSAIWTSGMTDTQY

v_gene: TRBV7-8
CDR3aa: ASSSGLAGSY

v_gene: TRBV9
CDR3aa: ASSVGGGGNQPQH

v_gene: TRBV10-2
CDR3aa: ASSESGQGANYGYT

v_gene: TRBV12-3/TRBV12-4
CDR3aa: ASITTGRGYT

v_gene: TRBV28
CDR3aa: ASRSPLNTEAF

v_gene: TRBV7-2
CDR3aa: ASSSVAGSFDTQY

v_gene: TRBV5-1
CDR3aa: ASRIAGTGGDEQF

v_gene: TRBV5-1
CDR3aa: ASSPAQGGETQY

v_gene: TRBV11-2
CDR3aa: ASSSGTGSNEQF

v_gene: TRBV5-1
CDR3aa: ASRRSSGGTGELF